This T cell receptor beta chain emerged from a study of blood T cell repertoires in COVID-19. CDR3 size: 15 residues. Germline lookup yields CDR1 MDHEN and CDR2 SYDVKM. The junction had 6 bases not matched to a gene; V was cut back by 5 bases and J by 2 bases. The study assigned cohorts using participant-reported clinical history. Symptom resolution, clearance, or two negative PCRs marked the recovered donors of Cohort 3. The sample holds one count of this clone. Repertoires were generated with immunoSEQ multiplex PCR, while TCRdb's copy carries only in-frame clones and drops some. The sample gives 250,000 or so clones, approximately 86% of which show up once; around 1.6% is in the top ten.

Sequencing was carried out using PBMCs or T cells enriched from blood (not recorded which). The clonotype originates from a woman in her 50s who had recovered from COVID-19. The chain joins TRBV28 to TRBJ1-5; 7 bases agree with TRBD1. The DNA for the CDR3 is TGTGCCAGCAGTCAACAGGGGTTGGGCAATCAGCCCCAGCATTTT. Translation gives CASSQQGLGNQPQHF.